The rows below give T cell receptor beta chains drawn from one sample of a study of a mutant IDH1 vaccine in newly diagnosed glioma. The assay was immunoSEQ multiplex PCR, and TCRdb's table has in-frame clones only and misses some. The sample lists 30,000 to 40,000 clones, just under 95% occurring once. Sequenced material: PBMCs, taken from a glioma patient treated with radiotherapy, temozolomide or both. These receptors were collected from a man between 18 and 29 years old with glioma. Both conserved end residues are part of each CDR3. Each record gives: D gene, J gene, V gene, clone size, CDR3 protein, CDR3 DNA. The D gene is left open where the match is weak. Expanded clones get a size class; other rows say once, few or many, or leave the size out.

d_gene: .
j_gene: TRBJ2-1
v_gene: TRBV6-5
abundance: .
CDR3aa: CASSRVRANEQFF
CDR3nt: TGTGCCAGCAGCAGAGTTAGGGCAAATGAGCAGTTCTTC

d_gene: .
j_gene: TRBJ1-1
v_gene: TRBV15
abundance: .
CDR3aa: CATSRERGAGNEAFF
CDR3nt: TGTGCCACCAGCAGAGAGAGGGGGGCAGGGAATGAAGCTTTCTTT

d_gene: TRBD2
j_gene: TRBJ2-7
v_gene: TRBV5-1
abundance: .
CDR3aa: CASSPRGTSGPGDEQYF
CDR3nt: TGCGCCAGCAGCCCCCGGGGGACTAGCGGTCCGGGGGACGAGCAGTACTTC

d_gene: TRBD2
j_gene: TRBJ2-1
v_gene: TRBV7-2
abundance: .
CDR3aa: CASNLRLAGTNEQFF
CDR3nt: TGTGCCAGCAACCTGCGACTAGCGGGGACCAATGAGCAGTTCTTC

d_gene: TRBD1
j_gene: TRBJ1-1
v_gene: TRBV30
abundance: .
CDR3aa: CAWSPFDRVVTEAFF
CDR3nt: TGTGCCTGGAGTCCATTCGACAGGGTCGTCACTGAAGCTTTCTTT

d_gene: .
j_gene: TRBJ2-2
v_gene: TRBV4-3
abundance: once
CDR3aa: CASSHSVLSAAGELFF
CDR3nt: TGCGCCAGCAGCCATTCAGTGCTTTCCGCGGCCGGGGAGCTGTTTTTT

d_gene: TRBD1
j_gene: TRBJ1-1
v_gene: TRBV5-1
abundance: .
CDR3aa: CASSAGTGNTEAFF
CDR3nt: TGCGCCAGCAGCGCCGGGACAGGGAACACTGAAGCTTTCTTT

d_gene: .
j_gene: TRBJ1-2
v_gene: TRBV15
abundance: .
CDR3aa: CATSRDSRSYGYTF
CDR3nt: TGTGCCACCAGCAGAGATTCAAGGAGCTATGGCTACACCTTC

d_gene: TRBD1
j_gene: TRBJ2-7
v_gene: TRBV10-3
abundance: .
CDR3aa: CAIRSGQANSYEQYF
CDR3nt: TGTGCCATCAGGTCGGGACAGGCCAACTCCTACGAGCAGTACTTC

d_gene: TRBD1
j_gene: TRBJ1-2
v_gene: TRBV27
abundance: .
CDR3aa: CASSATGGGYGYTF
CDR3nt: TGTGCCAGCAGTGCCACAGGGGGCGGCTATGGCTACACCTTC

d_gene: TRBD2
j_gene: TRBJ2-7
v_gene: TRBV7-9
abundance: .
CDR3aa: CASSLARGAIDEQYF
CDR3nt: TGTGCCAGCAGCTTAGCGCGGGGGGCCATTGACGAGCAGTACTTC

d_gene: .
j_gene: TRBJ1-4
v_gene: TRBV7-9
abundance: once
CDR3aa: CASSLSTAANEKLFF
CDR3nt: TGTGCCAGCAGCTTATCGACAGCCGCTAATGAAAAACTGTTTTTT

d_gene: TRBD1
j_gene: TRBJ1-5
v_gene: TRBV10-3
abundance: .
CDR3aa: CAISDSTGDQPQHF
CDR3nt: TGTGCCATCAGTGACTCTACAGGGGATCAGCCCCAGCATTTT

d_gene: .
j_gene: TRBJ1-1
v_gene: TRBV6-1
abundance: .
CDR3aa: CASSEAGRNTEAFF
CDR3nt: TGTGCCAGCAGTGAAGCAGGCCGGAACACTGAAGCTTTCTTT

d_gene: .
j_gene: TRBJ2-3
v_gene: TRBV30
abundance: once
CDR3aa: CAWSDLDTQYF
CDR3nt: TGTGCCTGGAGTGACCTAGATACGCAGTATTTT

d_gene: .
j_gene: TRBJ1-3
v_gene: TRBV11-2
abundance: .
CDR3aa: CASSLGTSSGNTIYF
CDR3nt: TGTGCCAGCAGCTTAGGGACATCCTCTGGAAACACCATATATTTT

d_gene: .
j_gene: TRBJ2-2
v_gene: TRBV6-1
abundance: few
CDR3aa: CASSEGLGETGELFF
CDR3nt: TGTGCCAGCAGTGAAGGACTAGGAGAGACCGGGGAGCTGTTTTTT

d_gene: .
j_gene: TRBJ1-2
v_gene: TRBV7-9
abundance: .
CDR3aa: CASSEIIHFEDYGYTF
CDR3nt: TGTGCCAGCAGCGAAATTATACACTTTGAGGACTATGGCTACACCTTC

d_gene: TRBD2
j_gene: TRBJ2-1
v_gene: TRBV6-1
abundance: .
CDR3aa: CASRSGSPHNEQFF
CDR3nt: TGTGCCAGCAGAAGCGGGAGTCCCCACAATGAGCAGTTCTTC

d_gene: TRBD2
j_gene: TRBJ2-1
v_gene: TRBV29-1
abundance: .
CDR3aa: CSVFRRGLAGVYNEQFF
CDR3nt: TGCAGCGTTTTCCGGAGGGGGCTAGCGGGAGTCTACAATGAGCAGTTCTTC

d_gene: TRBD1
j_gene: TRBJ2-5
v_gene: TRBV6-1
abundance: .
CDR3aa: CASSEMRDRGLETQYF
CDR3nt: TGTGCCAGCAGTGAAATGCGGGACAGGGGTTTGGAGACCCAGTACTTC

d_gene: TRBD1
j_gene: TRBJ1-1
v_gene: TRBV6-1
abundance: .
CDR3aa: CASSQGQVLAEAFF
CDR3nt: TGTGCCAGCAGCCAAGGACAGGTTCTGGCTGAAGCTTTCTTT

d_gene: TRBD2
j_gene: TRBJ2-7
v_gene: TRBV27
abundance: .
CDR3aa: CATASGIHYEQYF
CDR3nt: TGTGCCACCGCTAGCGGGATCCACTACGAGCAGTACTTC